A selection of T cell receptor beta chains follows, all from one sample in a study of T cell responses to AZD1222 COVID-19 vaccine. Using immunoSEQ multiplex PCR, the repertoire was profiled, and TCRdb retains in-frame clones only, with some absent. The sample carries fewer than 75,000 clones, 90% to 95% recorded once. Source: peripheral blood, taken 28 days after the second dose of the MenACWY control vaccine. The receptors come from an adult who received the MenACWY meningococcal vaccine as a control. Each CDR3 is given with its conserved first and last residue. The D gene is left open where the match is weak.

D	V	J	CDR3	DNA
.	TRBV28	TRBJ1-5	CAVGWGLDQPQHF	TGTGCCGTAGGCTGGGGGCTTGATCAGCCCCAGCATTTT
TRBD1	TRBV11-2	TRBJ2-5	CASSLEGGRETQYF	TGTGCCAGCAGCTTAGAAGGGGGCCGGGAGACCCAGTACTTC
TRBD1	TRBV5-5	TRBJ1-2	CASSLDRGINYGYTF	TGTGCCAGCAGCTTGGACAGGGGGATTAACTATGGCTACACCTTC
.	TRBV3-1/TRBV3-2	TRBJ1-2	CASSQAAGYTF	TGTGCCAGCAGCCAAGCTGCTGGCTACACCTTC
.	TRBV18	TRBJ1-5	CASSQDRSGQPQHF	TGTGCCAGCTCACAAGACAGATCGGGACAGCCCCAGCATTTT
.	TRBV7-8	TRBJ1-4	CASSPSRGDEKLFF	TGTGCCAGCAGCCCGTCGAGGGGTGATGAAAAACTGTTTTTT
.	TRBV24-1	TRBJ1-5	CATSDGFTSNQPQHF	TGTGCCACCAGTGATGGATTTACGAGCAATCAGCCCCAGCATTTT
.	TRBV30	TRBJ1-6	CAWSTDGNSPLHF	TGTGCCTGGAGCACGGACGGGAATTCACCCCTCCACTTT
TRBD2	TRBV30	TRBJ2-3	CAWARGRDTQYF	TGTGCCTGGGCCCGCGGGAGAGATACGCAGTATTTT
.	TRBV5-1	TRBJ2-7	CASSLDVEVGEQYF	TGCGCCAGCAGCTTGGATGTGGAGGTAGGGGAGCAGTACTTC
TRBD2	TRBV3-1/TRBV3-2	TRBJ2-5	CASSQVEGGVGETQYF	TGTGCCAGCAGCCAAGTGGAGGGAGGGGTCGGAGAGACCCAGTACTTC